Following are 5 T cell receptor beta chains from one sample sequenced in a study of blood T cell repertoires in COVID-19. The repertoire was sequenced with immunoSEQ multiplex PCR; TCRdb's copy has only in-frame clones and lacks some. Seen here are roughly 340,000 clones, around 89% observed once, and the top ten hold approximately 1%. Sequencing was performed on PBMCs or T cells enriched from blood (not recorded which). All receptors come from a man between 18 and 35 years old who had recovered from COVID-19.

The chain employs TRBV7-9 and TRBJ1-3; TRBD1 aligns across 8 bases. Germline-derived CDR1 and CDR2 are SEHNR and FQNEAQ (reference sequence). The CDR3 is 18 residues long. V shed 4 bases and J 0 bases; nucleotides not matched to a gene: 11. The CDR3 here is CASSSPRQGALSGNTIYF. The CDR3 nucleotides are TGTGCCAGCAGCTCCCCACGGCAGGGGGCTCTCTCTGGAAACACCATATATTTT.

In the case of this clone: At the DNA level, this CDR3 is encoded by other sequences in the same sample as well. Written as DNA, the CDR3 is TGTGCCAGCTCACCGGACAGGGGGCTCGAGCAGTACTTC. Residues: CASSPDRGLEQYF. The V call is TRBV18, the J call TRBJ2-7; 11 bases map to TRBD1. The V gene end was trimmed by 3 bases and the J gene end by 6 bases; junction bases not matched to a gene: 1. Germline CDR1 KGHSH, CDR2 LQKENI. The CDR3 is 13 amino acids.

This chain connects TRBV27 to TRBJ2-3, with D possibly being TRBD1 (5 bases). Per the germline V gene, CDR1 is MNHEY and CDR2 is SMNVEV (reference sequence). Trimming pared 4 bases from V and 0 bases from J, leaving 14 bases between. The CDR3 length is 16 residues. The CDR3 reads CASSSSRASSTDTQYF. Here the CDR3 DNA reads TGTGCCAGCAGTTCTTCCAGGGCCTCTAGCACAGATACGCAGTATTTT.

The J gene is TRBJ2-7, the V gene TRBV9; 7 nucleotides match TRBD2. The CDR3 loop spans 16 amino acids. The V and J ends lost 0 bases and 0 bases, in that order; junction bases with no gene match: 6. CDR1 is SGDLS, CDR2 YYNGEE, per germline. CDR3 protein: CASSVGPGGSSYEQYF. The CDR3 DNA sequence: TGTGCCAGCAGCGTAGGCCCGGGCGGGAGCTCCTACGAGCAGTACTTC.

The CDR3 reads CASSISWTGGPLSSYEQYF. As DNA, the CDR3 is TGCGCCAGCAGTATTTCCTGGACAGGGGGTCCCCTAAGCTCCTACGAGCAGTACTTC. The chain is built from TRBV5-1 and TRBJ2-7; TRBD1 matches 10 bases. The CDR3 is 19 amino acids. The V and J ends lost 5 bases and 0 bases, in that order; junction bases with no gene match: 17. Germline CDR1 SGHRS, CDR2 YFSETQ.